This T cell receptor beta chain comes out of a study of CD4 T cell repertoires in COVID-19. Study results and caveats: Between roughly 6 and 26% of SARS-CoV-2 clonotypes also appeared in SARS-CoV and/or HKU1 spike cultures. Several top expanded SARS-CoV-2-reactive clonotypes were shared by two or three memory subsets.

Donors had recovered from mild-to-severe COVID-19. V lost 5 bases and J lost 10, with 12 bases in between. CDR3 length: 11 residues. Germline V gene data show CDR1 as LGHDT and CDR2 as YNNKEL (reference sequence). Worth noting for this clone: Its cognate antigen is unknown.

Clones were sequenced by immunoSEQ multiplex PCR, and TCRdb holds only the in-frame ones, with some missing. The repertoire includes about 75,000 clones, roughly 80% of them detected once, and 0.45% to 0.6% sits in the top ten. This TCR was recovered from a human donor who had COVID-19. The specimen was CD4+ T cells from peripheral blood, collected after recovery from COVID-19. V usage is TRBV3-1 (or the pseudogene TRBV3-2) and J usage is TRBJ2-7; tentatively, D is TRBD1 (6 bases). Here the CDR3 reads CASSRQAVQYF. CDR3 DNA sequence: TGTGCCAGCAGCAGACAGGCCGTACAGTACTTC.